The 20 T cell receptor beta chains reported below all come from one sample, sequenced in a study of cytomegalovirus exposure and HLA in healthy donors (dated by TCRdb to 2017 to 2019). The library was generated by the immunoSEQ multiplex PCR assay. For the multiplex PCR, a mixture combining 60 forward primers for TCR Vbeta segments and 13 reverse primers for TCR Jbeta segments was used. What TCRdb holds here is the immuneACCESS table cut down to in-frame rearrangements. Part of the clones is not present; checked against another copy, under half of the missing clones reflect an unresolved V gene, and the others are unexplained. The sample table holds 100,000 or so clones, of which over 60% were seen once. Roughly 9.6% of the sample lies in the top ten. Sequencing used PBMCs. The receptors derive from a male donor in good health and CMV-seropositive.

This CDR3 is CASSPYSGRALETQYF. Here the CDR3 DNA reads TGTGCCAGCAGCCCATATAGCGGGAGGGCCTTAGAGACCCAGTACTTC. The rearrangement links TRBV4-2 to TRBJ2-5; TRBD2 aligns across 11 bases. V lost 4 bases, J lost 4 bases, and 8 bases stayed unmatched. This CDR3 has 16 residues. The germline V gene has CDR1 LGHNA and CDR2 YNFKEQ.

This clone was seen only a few times. The chain employs TRBV5-1 and TRBJ2-7, with 10 nucleotides matching TRBD1. CDR3 size: 14 residues. Trimming cost V 6 bases and J 3 bases; bases outside gene matches: 6. Looked up from germline, CDR1 is SGHRS and CDR2 is YFSETQ. The CDR3 protein is CASTWTGGGYEQYF. The CDR3 DNA reads as TGCGCCAGCACATGGACAGGGGGAGGCTACGAGCAGTACTTC.

The gene calls are TRBV28 and TRBJ2-7; D is undetermined. V gave up 7 bases and J gave up 3 bases, with 7 bases separating them. The CDR3 totals 11 residues. CDR1 is MDHEN, CDR2 SYDVKM, per germline. The CDR3 sequence: CASTSHYEQYF. CDR3 DNA: TGTGCCAGCACAAGCCACTACGAGCAGTACTTC.

This chain joins TRBV7-9 and TRBJ2-1; 11 nucleotides agree with TRBD2. V shed 2 bases and J 6 bases; nucleotides not matched to a gene: 3. The CDR3 runs to 15 residues. Per germline, CDR1 SEHNR and CDR2 FQNEAQ (reference sequence). The CDR3: CASSLLSGRANEQFF. DNA of the CDR3: TGTGCCAGCAGCTTACTTAGCGGGAGGGCCAATGAGCAGTTCTTC.

The chain recombines TRBV5-5 with TRBJ2-3, with TRBD2 identical over 7 bases. The CDR3 runs 15 residues. After removal of 5 bases from V and 6 bases from J, the junction contained 12 bases not matched to a gene. Per germline, CDR1 SGHKS and CDR2 YYEKEE (reference sequence). The CDR3 protein is CASRPGGSKSDTQYF. CDR3 nucleotides: TGTGCCAGCAGGCCGGGCGGGAGTAAGTCCGATACGCAGTATTTT.

The gene calls are TRBV11-2 and TRBJ2-5; possibly TRBD2 for D (5 bases). Trimming cost V 0 bases and J 5 bases, with 13 bases left between them. Per germline, CDR1 SGHAT and CDR2 FQNNGV. The CDR3 spans 15 residues. CDR3 residues: CASSLDSGSGETQYF. CDR3 sequence (DNA): TGTGCCAGCAGCTTAGATAGTGGGAGTGGGGAGACCCAGTACTTC.

The CDR3 region is CASRISFHSEQYF. The CDR3 DNA reads as TGTGCCAGCAGGATTTCCTTCCATAGCGAGCAGTACTTC. The chain couples TRBV27 to TRBJ2-5; no reliable D call. The DNA end is a closer match to TRBJ2-7, so the J assignment may be wrong. CDR3 length equals 13 residues. CDR1 is MNHEY, CDR2 SMNVEV, per germline (reference sequence).

This rearrangement joins TRBV10-3 to TRBJ2-7; 9 bases are a match to TRBD2. CDR1 and CDR2 from the germline V gene are ENHRY and SYGVKD. The CDR3 has 14 residues. Trimming at V came to 5 bases and at J to 5 bases, leaving 7 bases not matched to a gene. CDR3 nucleotide sequence: TGTGCCATCAGTCTCGGACTAGCGATGAACGAGCAGTACTTC. Amino acids: CAISLGLAMNEQYF.

V and J are TRBV10-2 and TRBJ2-7; the match to TRBD2 covers 8 bases. CDR3 length: 18 amino acids. V lost 3 bases to trimming and J lost 3 bases; unmatched junction nucleotides: 16. Germline CDR1 reads WSHSY; CDR2 reads SAAADI. In DNA, the CDR3 is TGCGCCAGCAGTGAAGAGGTAGGGGGTCTAGCGGGTTTCTACGAGCAGTACTTC. It codes for CASSEEVGGLAGFYEQYF.

This chain joins TRBV4-2 and TRBJ2-3; D is perhaps TRBD2 (6 bases). The CDR3 runs to 18 residues. Trimming shortened V by 3 bases and J by 0 bases, and 19 bases separated the two germline ends. Germline CDR1 and CDR2: LGHNA and YNFKEQ. The CDR3 nucleotides are TGTGCCAGCAGCCAGGGCCTACCGGGACTCCTTAGCACAGATACGCAGTATTTT. The encoded protein is CASSQGLPGLLSTDTQYF.

The rearrangement links TRBV28 to TRBJ2-2; 13 bases align to TRBD2. Germline values: CDR1 MDHEN, CDR2 SYDVKM. The CDR3 is made up of 17 amino acids. Germline trimming cut 3 bases from V and 5 bases from J; bases unmatched to any gene: 6. The CDR3 DNA sequence: TGTGCCAGCAGTTTGTCGACTAGCGGGAGGCCTACCGGGGAGCTGTTTTTT. This codes for CASSLSTSGRPTGELFF.

DNA for the CDR3: TGTGCCAGCAGCGCCGGGACAGGGGGCGGAGAGACCCAGTACTTC. This codes for CASSAGTGGGETQYF. J is TRBJ2-5 and V is TRBV28, with 12 bases fitting TRBD1. With V trimmed by 6 bases and J by 4 bases, 6 bases remained unmatched. The CDR3 is made up of 15 amino acids. Germline CDR1 and CDR2: MDHEN and SYDVKM.

V and J are TRBV4-3 and TRBJ2-1; 7 nucleotides align to TRBD2. CDR3 length: 17 residues. The J segment lost 6 bases and the V segment lost 2 bases, leaving 13 bases of the junction unmatched. The germline CDR1 and CDR2 sequences are LGHNA and YSLEER. This CDR3 reads CASSQKGLAGVGNEQFF. DNA for the CDR3: TGCGCCAGCAGCCAAAAGGGGTTGGCGGGAGTCGGCAATGAGCAGTTCTTC.

V usage is TRBV5-1 and J usage is TRBJ2-2, with 8 bases that match TRBD2. After removal of 1 base from V and 5 bases from J, the junction contained 7 bases not matched to a gene. The CDR3 loop spans 16 amino acids. Germline V lookup: CDR1 SGHRS, CDR2 YFSETQ. The CDR3 loop reads CASSLLAGGTTGELFF. The CDR3 DNA is TGCGCCAGCAGCTTGCTCGCGGGAGGCACGACCGGGGAGCTGTTTTTT.

V gene TRBV5-6 combines with J gene TRBJ1-2; D gene uncertain. The CDR3 extends over 13 amino acids. Germline V gene data show CDR1 as SGHDT and CDR2 as YYEEEE. Trimming pared 4 bases from V and 4 bases from J, leaving 11 bases between. The DNA for the CDR3 is TGTGCCAGCAGCCCCTCGTCAGGCTATGGCTACACCTTC. This sequence encodes CASSPSSGYGYTF.

The gene calls are TRBV7-2 and TRBJ2-5; 7 nucleotides agree with TRBD1. The CDR3 is made up of 15 amino acids. Germline V CDR1 and CDR2: SGHTA, FQGNSA. V trimming: 2 bases; J trimming: 1 base; junction bases outside the gene matches: 4. The CDR3 sequence: CASSLTGVGQETQYF. The DNA of the CDR3 is TGTGCCAGCAGCTTAACAGGGGTGGGCCAAGAGACCCAGTACTTC.

The chain links TRBV27 to TRBJ2-1; D uncertain. V was cut by 3 bases and J by 0 bases, with 9 bases left in between. The CDR3 contains 15 residues. Germline CDR1 MNHEY, CDR2 SMNVEV (reference sequence). CDR3 DNA: TGTGCCAGCAGTTTGAGAGATTACTCCTACAATGAGCAGTTCTTC. Protein sequence: CASSLRDYSYNEQFF.

The chain joins TRBV28 to TRBJ2-7, with D maybe TRBD1 (7 bases). Trimming left V 5 bases short and J 6 bases short, with 17 bases between. The CDR3 runs 14 residues. Per germline, CDR1 MDHEN and CDR2 SYDVKM. The CDR3 sequence is CASSPWTGAGEQYF. Here the CDR3 DNA reads TGTGCCAGCAGTCCTTGGACAGGAGCGGGCGAGCAGTACTTC.

The rearrangement links TRBV7-2 to TRBJ2-1; 13 bases line up with TRBD2. The CDR3 runs to 15 residues. V lost 4 bases to trimming and J lost 9 bases; unmatched junction nucleotides: 6. Germline values: CDR1 SGHTA, CDR2 FQGNSA. DNA for the CDR3: TGTGCCAGCAGCTCTGGACTAGCGGGAGAAGGTGAGCAGTTCTTC. It yields the protein CASSSGLAGEGEQFF. Full variable domain (outside the CDR3, taken from reference TRBV7-2 and TRBJ2-1): GAGVSQSPSNKVTEKGKDVELRCDPISGHTALYWYRQSLGQGLEFLIYFQGNSAPDKSGLPSDRFSAERTGGSVSTLTIQRTQQEDSAVYLCASSSGLAGEGEQFFGPGTRLTVL.

A note on this clone: This sample includes further DNA sequences coding for the same CDR3. The rearrangement uses TRBV2 and TRBJ1-1; perhaps TRBD1 as D (6 bases). Between the trimmed V and J ends, which lost 5 bases and 1 base, there was a span of 8 bases. Per germline, CDR1 SNHLY and CDR2 FYNNEI. This CDR3 spans 13 amino acids. CDR3 DNA sequence: TGTGCCAGCAGTTTACAGGGGAACACTGAAGCTTTCTTT. Translated: CASSLQGNTEAFF.